The 25 T cell receptor beta chains presented below share a single source sample, sequenced in a study of GPR56 and killer-like receptors on CD4 memory cells. Cells were FACS-enriched into one of five CD4+ populations defined by killer cell lectin-like receptor and GPR56 expression. Reanalyzing the reads, TCRdb keeps one entry per CDR3 protein, without DNA. The sample has about 2,200 distinct CDR3 sequences, and its top ten clones hold roughly 5.6%. Sequences were obtained from memory CD4+ T cells from blood. The receptors were gathered from a human donor in good health.

The chain couples TRBV20-1 to TRBJ2-3; the D gene TCRdb calls, TRBD1, cannot be checked with no DNA. Germline CDR1 DFQATT, CDR2 SNEGSKA (reference sequence). This CDR3 has 13 residues. CDR3 residues: CSASSGSTDTQYF.

Measured by frequency, this clonotype is medium-sized. The genes are TRBV29-1 and TRBJ2-5; TCRdb gives TRBD2 as the D gene, but with no DNA this cannot be confirmed. The length of the CDR3 is 14 residues. In germline, CDR1 is SQVTM, CDR2 ANQGSEA. The CDR3 sequence: CSVEGRRHQETQYF.

This clonotype is classed as medium-sized by frequency. This rearrangement joins TRBV5-6 to TRBJ2-3. The CDR3 extends over 16 amino acids. Germline lookup yields CDR1 SGHDT and CDR2 YYEEEE. The CDR3 sequence is CASSFSQHPNTDTQYF.

This clonotype is called large based on its frequency. CDR3: CASRGQGVFGGYTF. This rearrangement joins TRBV27 to TRBJ1-2; the TCRdb D gene call, TRBD1, has no DNA to confirm it. CDR1 is MNHEY and CDR2 is SMNVEV in the germline V gene (reference sequence). This CDR3 is built from 14 residues.

The chain has TRBV19 and TRBJ2-3; TCRdb gives TRBD2 as the D gene, but with no DNA this cannot be confirmed. Germline lookup yields CDR1 LNHDA and CDR2 SQIVND (reference sequence). The CDR3 runs 15 residues. CDR3 sequence reads: CASSWSGGAKDTQYF.

The chain employs TRBV20-1 and TRBJ1-4; checking the TCRdb D call of TRBD1 is not possible without DNA. This CDR3 has 17 residues. The germline CDR1 and CDR2 sequences are DFQATT and SNEGSKA (reference sequence). CDR3 protein: CSASPGRGRSTNEKLFF.

In terms of frequency, this clonotype is large. The CDR3 region is CASSKTQYSYNEQFF. This chain uses TRBV7-2 with TRBJ2-1. The CDR3 spans 15 residues. Germline V gene data show CDR1 as SGHTA and CDR2 as FQGNSA.

In terms of frequency, this clonotype is medium-sized (0.01 to 0.1%). V usage is TRBV18 and J usage is TRBJ2-5; checking the TCRdb D call of TRBD1 is not possible without DNA. Germline CDR1 is KGHSH and CDR2 is LQKENI. CDR3 length: 15 residues. CDR3 region: CASSPGGGPMETQYF.

Its frequency marks this clonotype as medium-sized. CDR3 residues: CASRRQGYEKLFF. The chain has TRBV6-5 and TRBJ1-4; the TCRdb D gene call, TRBD1, has no DNA to confirm it. From germline, CDR1 is MNHEY and CDR2 SVGAGI. The length of the CDR3 is 13 residues.

V gene TRBV6-5 combines with J gene TRBJ2-5; the D call of TRBD1 rests on TCRdb alone, since no DNA is present to check it. Germline V CDR1 and CDR2: MNHEY, SVGAGI. This CDR3 has 13 amino acids. This CDR3 is CASSNPGQETQYF.

This clonotype is deemed medium-sized (0.01 to 0.1%) by its frequency. The chain couples TRBV29-1 to TRBJ2-5; lacking DNA, the TRBD1 call made by TCRdb goes unchecked. Germline loops: CDR1 SQVTM, CDR2 ANQGSEA. This CDR3 is built from 12 residues. The CDR3: CSVAQGERTQYF.

The V gene is TRBV20-1, the J gene TRBJ1-2. The CDR3 is 13 amino acids. Germline CDR1 DFQATT, CDR2 SNEGSKA (reference sequence). CDR3 protein: CSARDTGTRGYTF.

This chain uses TRBV4-1 with TRBJ1-2. The germline CDR1 and CDR2 sequences are MGHRA and YSYEKL. The CDR3 sequence is 13 residues long. This CDR3 reads CASSHDSYYGYTF.

The chain employs TRBV12-3 or TRBV12-4 and TRBJ1-1. The length of the CDR3 is 14 residues. This chain's CDR3 is CASTLVGDAGEAFF.

According to its frequency, this clonotype is medium-sized. The chain couples TRBV7-9 to TRBJ1-5; as DNA is missing, the TRBD1 call by TCRdb cannot be tested. Germline V gives CDR1 SEHNR, CDR2 FQNEAQ (reference sequence). There are 13 residues in the CDR3. CDR3 region: CASSLTESQPQHF.

Judged by frequency, this clonotype is large. The chain is built from TRBV6-6 and TRBJ1-2; the D call from TCRdb, TRBD1, cannot be confirmed without DNA. Germline lookup yields CDR1 MNHNY and CDR2 SVGAGI (reference sequence). The CDR3 has 14 residues. CDR3 sequence reads: CASSHTTGRGGYTF.

By frequency, this clonotype registers medium-sized. The genes are TRBV5-6 and TRBJ2-2; the TRBD1 assignment by TCRdb is unverifiable without DNA. This CDR3 is 16 amino acids long. CDR1 SGHDT and CDR2 YYEEEE come from the germline V gene. This chain's CDR3 is CASSLMGGAGTGELFF.

The V gene is TRBV11-3, the J gene TRBJ2-5. This CDR3 comprises 14 residues. Germline values: CDR1 SGHNT, CDR2 YENEEA. CDR3 residues: CASSPVGSHETQYF.

By frequency, this clonotype registers medium-sized. The chain uses TRBV6-5 and TRBJ2-3; absent DNA, TCRdb's TRBD2 call cannot be checked. The CDR3 runs to 17 residues. Germline V gene lookup returns CDR1 MNHEY and CDR2 SVGAGI. The chain's CDR3 is CASSYQGLAGSEYTQYF.

This chain links TRBV20-1 with TRBJ1-1; TCRdb indicates TRBD1, and absent DNA this call remains unverified. The CDR3 loop spans 14 amino acids. Germline V gene lookup returns CDR1 DFQATT and CDR2 SNEGSKA (reference sequence). The CDR3 protein is CSPTGGFMNTEAFF.

The chain couples TRBV20-1 to TRBJ1-4. The germline CDR1 and CDR2 sequences are DFQATT and SNEGSKA (reference sequence). The length of the CDR3 is 18 residues. CDR3 sequence reads: CSARIGGGNRATNEKLFF.

The chain recombines TRBV4-2 with TRBJ2-2; no DNA is available, so the TRBD2 call from TCRdb remains unchecked. Germline V lookup: CDR1 LGHNA, CDR2 YNFKEQ. This CDR3 comprises 15 residues. The CDR3 sequence: CASSFSGTRGGELFF.

By frequency, this clonotype registers large. The chain recombines TRBV6-1 with TRBJ2-7; TCRdb's D call, TRBD1, is unchecked because there is no DNA. The CDR3 sequence is 14 residues long. CDR1 MNHNS and CDR2 SASEGT come from the germline V gene. The CDR3 region is CASSGGAPSYEQYF.

The chain couples TRBV11-1 to TRBJ2-2; as DNA is missing, the TRBD1 call by TCRdb cannot be tested. Germline CDR1 and CDR2: SGHAT and FQDESV (reference sequence). The CDR3 spans 15 residues. CDR3 sequence: CASSSGQTNTGELFF.

The genes are TRBV12-3 or TRBV12-4 and TRBJ2-7; the TCRdb call, TRBD1, lacks DNA for checking. There are 14 residues in the CDR3. The chain's CDR3 is CASREGTYSYEQYF.